The entry below describes one TCR beta chain. Some clones are missing from TCRdb's copy, which holds only in-frame ones; the method was immunoSEQ multiplex PCR. The sample has 45,000 to 70,000 clones; roughly nine tenths are singletons. These data come from a study of T cell changes during pregnancy in multiple sclerosis. Germline V gives CDR1 SGHTA, CDR2 FQGNSA. The CDR3 consists of 15 residues. V shed 0 bases and J shed 0 bases, with 9 bases lying between them. The V and J genes are TRBV7-2 and TRBJ2-7; no definite D call. The sample consisted of CD4+ T cells from peripheral blood mononuclear cells, taken in the second trimester of pregnancy. The clonotype was recovered from a female donor with multiple sclerosis, enrolled in a pregnancy study. The CDR3 bases are TGTGCCAGCAGCTTAGCCCCAGGTACCTCCTACGAGCAGTACTTC. Amino acid sequence: CASSLAPGTSYEQYF.